These T cell receptor beta chains were read from a single sample in a study of neurological immune-mediated disorders. Via MiXCR, TCRdb re-called the 5' RACE reads, giving one row per CDR3 protein. The sample consists of under 100,000 distinct CDR3 sequences, 3.5% to 5.5% of them appearing once. Material for sequencing was PBMCs. The origin of the receptors is a woman aged 55-70 years with multiple sclerosis. Each CDR3 is given with its conserved first and last residue. A D gene is named only where the DNA matches it firmly. The size entry is marked missing in some rows and otherwise reads once, few, many or a size class.

V: TRBV5-1; size: many; J: TRBJ1-5; D: .; CDR3: CASSLLGDSNQPQHF; DNA: TGCGCCAGCAGCTTATTAGGGGATAGCAATCAGCCCCAGCATTTT
V: TRBV20-1; size: many; J: TRBJ1-2; D: TRBD1; CDR3: CSASRDRDYGYTF; DNA: TGCAGTGCTTCCCGGGACAGGGACTATGGCTACACCTTC
V: TRBV15; size: many; J: TRBJ1-1; D: .; CDR3: CATSRGTGTPNTEAFF; DNA: TGTGCCACCAGCAGAGGGACCGGGACACCGAACACTGAAGCTTTCTTT
V: TRBV7-2; size: many; J: TRBJ1-6; D: .; CDR3: CASSLRQSNSPLHF; DNA: TGTGCCAGCAGCCTGAGACAGAGTAATTCACCCCTCCACTTT
V: TRBV7-8; size: many; J: TRBJ2-7; D: .; CDR3: CASSLREQGQYEQYF; DNA: TGTGCCAGCAGCCTCCGGGAGCAGGGCCAATACGAGCAGTACTTC
V: TRBV5-6; size: many; J: TRBJ1-1; D: .; CDR3: CASSFLEGRNTEAFF; DNA: TGTGCCAGCAGCTTCTTAGAGGGACGGAACACTGAAGCTTTCTTT
V: TRBV3-1; size: few; J: TRBJ1-6; D: .; CDR3: CASSQRGAHIDSPLHF; DNA: TGTGCCAGCAGCCAACGGGGGGCGCATATTGATTCACCCCTCCACTTT
V: TRBV6-6; size: many; J: TRBJ1-1; D: TRBD1; CDR3: CAIDGTGSTEAFF; DNA: TGTGCCATCGACGGGACAGGGAGCACTGAAGCTTTCTTT
V: TRBV3-1; size: many; J: TRBJ2-1; D: .; CDR3: CASSQRGGVSYNEQFF; DNA: TGTGCCAGCAGCCAGCGAGGGGGGGTCTCCTACAATGAGCAGTTCTTC
V: TRBV5-1; size: many; J: TRBJ1-6; D: .; CDR3: CASSLVVGGSVNSPLHF; DNA: TGCGCCAGCAGCTTGGTGGTGGGGGGGAGCGTTAATTCACCCCTCCACTTT
V: TRBV5-1; size: many; J: TRBJ1-4; D: .; CDR3: CASSLTVATNEKLFF; DNA: TGCGCCAGCAGCCTGACAGTTGCAACTAATGAAAAACTGTTTTTT
V: TRBV3-1; size: many; J: TRBJ2-1; D: TRBD2; CDR3: CASSPSGGAWDNEQFF; DNA: TGTGCCAGCAGCCCTAGCGGGGGGGCCTGGGACAATGAGCAGTTCTTC
V: TRBV5-1; size: many; J: TRBJ2-7; D: .; CDR3: CASSLQTSSYEQYF; DNA: TGCGCCAGCAGCTTGCAGACTAGCTCCTACGAGCAGTACTTC
V: TRBV3-1; size: many; J: TRBJ1-1; D: .; CDR3: CASSQDADRNTEAFF; DNA: TGTGCCAGCAGCCAGGACGCGGACAGGAACACTGAAGCTTTCTTT
V: TRBV20-1; size: many; J: TRBJ2-3; D: TRBD1; CDR3: CSARDITGARTDTQYF; DNA: TGCAGTGCTAGAGATATCACAGGGGCCCGCACAGATACGCAGTATTTT
V: TRBV3-1; size: many; J: TRBJ2-6; D: TRBD1; CDR3: CASSTGTGNSGANVLTF; DNA: TGTGCCAGCAGCACCGGGACAGGGAACTCTGGGGCCAACGTCCTGACTTTC
V: TRBV20-1; size: few; J: TRBJ2-7; D: TRBD1; CDR3: CSAPDRGGEQYF; DNA: TGCAGTGCCCCGGACAGGGGGGGCGAGCAGTACTTC
V: TRBV5-6; size: many; J: TRBJ1-2; D: .; CDR3: CASSLGTGSGYTF; DNA: TGTGCCAGCAGCTTGGGTACAGGAAGTGGCTACACCTTC
V: TRBV12-3/TRBV12-4; size: many; J: TRBJ2-7; D: TRBD1; CDR3: CASSPQQGAYEQYF; DNA: TGTGCCAGCAGCCCACAACAGGGGGCTTACGAGCAGTACTTC
V: TRBV29-1; size: many; J: TRBJ2-5; D: .; CDR3: CSVEEGTQYF; DNA: TGCAGCGTTGAGGAGGGGACCCAGTACTTC
V: TRBV7-2; size: many; J: TRBJ1-2; D: TRBD1; CDR3: CASRIEGTGNYGYTF; DNA: TGTGCCAGCAGGATAGAAGGGACAGGGAACTATGGCTACACCTTC
V: TRBV15; size: many; J: TRBJ2-2; D: TRBD1; CDR3: CATERGLNTGELFF; DNA: TGTGCCACCGAAAGGGGGCTGAACACCGGGGAGCTGTTTTTT
V: TRBV18; size: many; J: TRBJ2-2; D: .; CDR3: CASSPLRDAGELFF; DNA: TGTGCCAGCTCACCACTCCGGGACGCCGGGGAGCTGTTTTTT
V: TRBV12-3/TRBV12-4; size: many; J: TRBJ2-1; D: .; CDR3: CASSPGGGILFNEQFF; DNA: TGTGCCAGCAGCCCGGGAGGGGGCATCCTTTTCAATGAGCAGTTCTTC
V: TRBV7-6; size: many; J: TRBJ2-3; D: .; CDR3: CASSLAGRGADTQYF; DNA: TGTGCCAGCAGCTTAGCAGGCAGGGGCGCAGATACGCAGTATTTT
V: TRBV12-3/TRBV12-4; size: many; J: TRBJ2-7; D: .; CDR3: CASSFGYEQYF; DNA: TGTGCCAGCAGTTTCGGGTACGAGCAGTACTTC
V: TRBV20-1; size: many; J: TRBJ1-1; D: .; CDR3: CSAAGGGNTEAFF; DNA: TGCAGTGCGGCGGGGGGCGGGAACACTGAAGCTTTCTTT
V: TRBV5-5; size: many; J: TRBJ2-1; D: .; CDR3: CASSLVVINEQFF; DNA: TGTGCCAGCAGCTTGGTCGTTATCAATGAGCAGTTCTTC
V: TRBV5-1; size: many; J: TRBJ2-1; D: TRBD1; CDR3: CASTRTGDAQFF; DNA: TGCGCCAGTACGAGAACAGGGGATGCGCAGTTCTTC
V: TRBV28; size: many; J: TRBJ2-2; D: TRBD1; CDR3: CASRVQGQGRNTGELFF; DNA: TGTGCCAGCAGGGTACAGGGACAGGGACGGAACACCGGGGAGCTGTTTTTT
V: TRBV10-3; size: many; J: TRBJ2-3; D: .; CDR3: CAISDSSDTQYF; DNA: TGTGCCATCAGTGACAGCTCAGATACGCAGTATTTT
V: TRBV7-8; size: many; J: TRBJ1-1; D: .; CDR3: CATLQGTEAFF; DNA: TGTGCCACCTTACAGGGAACTGAAGCTTTCTTT
V: TRBV20-1; size: .; J: TRBJ2-2; D: .; CDR3: CSARGLRRGPANTGELFF; DNA: TGCAGTGCCAGGGGCTTGCGGCGGGGGCCTGCGAACACCGGGGAGCTGTTTTTT
V: TRBV5-1; size: many; J: TRBJ2-7; D: .; CDR3: CASSLEGGKDEQYF; DNA: TGCGCCAGCAGCTTAGAGGGGGGGAAGGACGAGCAGTACTTC
V: TRBV27; size: many; J: TRBJ1-2; D: .; CDR3: CASGLTGTYGYTF; DNA: TGTGCCAGCGGTCTGACAGGCACGTATGGCTACACCTTC
V: TRBV6-4; size: many; J: TRBJ1-6; D: .; CDR3: CASSEFALRRGPDNSPLHF; DNA: TGTGCCAGCAGTGAATTCGCTCTTCGGCGGGGCCCCGATAATTCACCCCTCCACTTT
V: TRBV20-1; size: many; J: TRBJ1-2; D: .; CDR3: CSASQIQGAYGYTF; DNA: TGCAGTGCAAGCCAAATACAGGGAGCCTATGGCTACACCTTC
V: TRBV10-1; size: few; J: TRBJ2-5; D: .; CDR3: CASSTRDRGSETQYF; DNA: TGCGCCAGCAGTACTCGGGACCGCGGTTCGGAGACCCAGTACTTC
V: TRBV7-8; size: many; J: TRBJ1-3; D: .; CDR3: CALGDSGNTIYF; DNA: TGTGCCCTGGGAGACTCTGGAAACACCATATATTTT
V: TRBV11-2; size: many; J: TRBJ2-2; D: .; CDR3: CASSPGPGAAEELFF; DNA: TGTGCCAGCAGCCCCGGGCCGGGTGCTGCTGAGGAGCTGTTTTTT
V: TRBV5-1; size: many; J: TRBJ1-6; D: .; CDR3: CASSLMVSGGNSSPLHF; DNA: TGCGCCAGCAGTCTAATGGTGAGCGGAGGAAATTCTTCACCCCTCCACTTT
V: TRBV9; size: many; J: TRBJ1-6; D: .; CDR3: CASSVDEDGGQGPNSPLHF; DNA: TGTGCCAGCAGCGTAGACGAAGACGGGGGGCAGGGGCCCAATTCACCCCTCCACTTT
V: TRBV15; size: many; J: TRBJ2-5; D: TRBD2; CDR3: CATSRGGLAGQETQYF; DNA: TGTGCCACCAGCAGAGGGGGACTAGCGGGGCAAGAGACCCAGTACTTC
V: TRBV29-1; size: many; J: TRBJ1-2; D: .; CDR3: CSVEGTNYGYTF; DNA: TGCAGCGTTGAAGGGACTAACTATGGCTACACCTTC
V: TRBV12-3/TRBV12-4; size: many; J: TRBJ2-1; D: .; CDR3: CASSTRRGEQDEQFF; DNA: TGTGCCAGCAGTACCCGGAGGGGGGAACAGGATGAGCAGTTCTTC